This passage covers 16 T cell receptor beta chains from one sample sequenced in a study of blood T cell repertoires in COVID-19. Repertoires were generated with immunoSEQ multiplex PCR, while TCRdb's copy carries only in-frame clones and drops some. The table includes 45,000 to 55,000 clones, approximately 80% detected once. The specimen sequenced was peripheral blood. All receptors derive from a man in his forties or fifties with acute or convalescent COVID-19.

The rearrangement joins TRBV5-1 to TRBJ2-5; D is ambiguous. Trimming took 2 bases from V and 2 from J, leaving 4 bases between them. Germline CDR1 reads SGHRS; CDR2 reads YFSETQ. The CDR3 length is 12 residues. CDR3 nucleotide sequence: TGCGCCAGCAGCTTTATACAAGAGACCCAGTACTTC. Its translation: CASSFIQETQYF.

The chain uses TRBV5-1 and TRBJ1-3; 8 positions match TRBD1. The ends lost 8 bases at V and 2 bases at J; junction bases unmatched: 15. The CDR3 sequence is 17 residues long. Germline CDR1 reads SGHRS; CDR2 reads YFSETQ. The CDR3 region has the DNA TGCGCCAGTACCTTGGGGTTGCGCAGGGGGCCTGGAAACACCATATATTTT. Translation gives CASTLGLRRGPGNTIYF.

The chain combines TRBV29-1 with TRBJ2-7; 8 bases agree with TRBD1. Germline CDR1 and CDR2: SQVTM and ANQGSEA. Unmatched junction bases numbered 6, after V lost 1 base and J lost 4 bases. The CDR3 covers 14 residues. The CDR3 is CSVEGDDRGYEQYF. In DNA form, the CDR3 reads TGCAGCGTTGAAGGGGATGACAGGGGATACGAGCAGTACTTC.

The chain links TRBV9 to TRBJ1-4; D gene ambiguous. There are 15 residues in the CDR3. Germline values: CDR1 SGDLS, CDR2 YYNGEE. Trimming cost V 3 bases and J 0 bases, with 9 bases left between them. Here the CDR3 reads CASSDGMATNEKLFF. The CDR3 DNA follows: TGTGCCAGCAGCGACGGGATGGCAACTAATGAAAAACTGTTTTTT.

The CDR3 protein is CASSSAGQNTGELFF. In DNA, the CDR3 is TGTGCCAGCAGCTCAGCGGGACAGAACACCGGGGAGCTGTTTTTT. This sequence joins TRBV7-8 and TRBJ2-2; tentatively, D is TRBD2 (7 bases). The germline gives CDR1 SGHVS, CDR2 FQNEAQ. CDR3 size: 15 residues. Deletions cut 4 bases from V and 1 base from J, with 10 bases between.

This clone was seen a few times. This chain uses TRBV5-1 with TRBJ1-4; 7 bases are shared with TRBD1. The germline CDR1 and CDR2 sequences are SGHRS and YFSETQ. V was pared by 5 bases and J by 2 bases, with 3 bases of the junction left unmatched. The CDR3 runs to 14 residues. CDR3 DNA: TGCGCCAGCAGGTCGGGACAGACTAATGAAAAACTGTTTTTT. This gives the protein CASRSGQTNEKLFF. The full variable domain, completed using reference TRBV5-1 and TRBJ1-4, is KAGVTQTPRYLIKTRGQQVTLSCSPISGHRSVSWYQQTPGQGLQFLFEYFSETQRNKGNFPGRFSGRQFSNSRSEMNVSTLELGDSALYLCASRSGQTNEKLFFGSGTQLSVL.

The V gene is TRBV2, the J gene TRBJ2-7, with 14 bases aligning to TRBD2. The CDR3 consists of 16 residues. V shed 5 bases, J shed 4 bases, and the junction held 7 bases outside the gene matches. The germline CDR1 and CDR2 sequences are SNHLY and FYNNEI. The CDR3 region has the DNA TGTGCCAGCAGTTTGGGGACTAGCGGGGGAGGTTACGAGCAGTACTTC. Translated: CASSLGTSGGGYEQYF.

This clone was recorded a few times. V and J are TRBV11-2 and TRBJ2-1; possibly TRBD2 for D (5 bases). V lost 1 base to trimming and J lost 2 bases, with 12 bases between them. The CDR3 covers 16 residues. CDR1 SGHAT and CDR2 FQNNGV come from the germline V gene. The CDR3 region has the DNA TGTGCCAGCAGCTTAGCGTCCGGGAACCCCTACAATGAGCAGTTCTTC. It is translated as CASSLASGNPYNEQFF.

V and J are TRBV5-1 and TRBJ1-2; 11 nucleotides agree with TRBD1. The V and J ends lost 2 bases and 6 bases, in that order; junction bases with no gene match: 15. The CDR3 length is 18 residues. Germline CDR1 is SGHRS and CDR2 is YFSETQ. The CDR3 region has the DNA TGCGCCAGCAGCTTTGGACAGGGGGCTGGTTTCGTTCAGGATGGCTACACCTTC. The encoded protein is CASSFGQGAGFVQDGYTF.

CDR3 in DNA: TGTGCCAGCATTGGCAGGGCGACCGAAAACTATGGCTACACCTTC. Its protein product is CASIGRATENYGYTF. The chain couples TRBV6-5 to TRBJ1-2, with D possibly matching TRBD1 (5 bases). The CDR3 length is 15 residues. The V gene's germline CDR1 is MNHEY and CDR2 SVGAGI. The V end was cut by 7 bases, the J end by 2 bases, with 17 bases between.

This chain joins TRBV11-1 and TRBJ2-1; perhaps TRBD2 as D (5 bases). CDR1 is SGHAT, CDR2 FQDESV, per germline (reference sequence). The CDR3 is 16 residues long. V was trimmed by 0 bases and J by 0 bases, leaving 9 bases between them. This chain's CDR3 is CASSLAEAYSYNEQFF. Written as DNA, the CDR3 is TGTGCCAGCAGCTTAGCGGAGGCCTACTCCTACAATGAGCAGTTCTTC. The full variable domain, completed using reference TRBV11-1 and TRBJ2-1, is EAEVAQSPRYKITEKSQAVAFWCDPISGHATLYWYRQILGQGPELLVQFQDESVVDDSQLPKDRFSAERLKGVDSTLKIQPAELGDSAMYLCASSLAEAYSYNEQFFGPGTRLTVL.

Comment on this clone: The same CDR3 can be traced to other DNA sequences in this sample. The chain uses TRBV9 and TRBJ2-7, with 8 positions matching TRBD2. CDR1 SGDLS and CDR2 YYNGEE come from the germline V gene. Trimming removed 0 bases from V and 2 bases from J; junction bases left unmatched: 1. CDR3 length equals 14 residues. The CDR3 coding sequence is TGTGCCAGCAGCGTAGCGGGGGGGCCCTACGAGCAGTACTTC. It yields the protein CASSVAGGPYEQYF.

V and J are TRBV6-5 and TRBJ1-4, with D unclear. Germline lookup yields CDR1 MNHEY and CDR2 SVGAGI. Trimming left V 0 bases short and J 5 bases short, with 4 bases between. The CDR3 is 13 residues long. CDR3: CASSYSENEKLFF. For the CDR3, the DNA is TGTGCCAGCAGTTACTCGGAGAATGAAAAACTGTTTTTT.

This clone showed up just a few times. This sequence joins TRBV2 and TRBJ1-1; D is possibly TRBD1 (6 bases). V lost 7 bases and J lost 0, with 9 bases in between. This CDR3 has 13 residues. Germline CDR1 reads SNHLY; CDR2 reads FYNNEI. As DNA, the CDR3 is TGTGCCAGCACGGGACATATGAACACTGAAGCTTTCTTT. Its protein product is CASTGHMNTEAFF.

The chain combines TRBV4-2 with TRBJ2-5, with TRBD2 identical over 10 bases. Trimming took 2 bases from V and 2 from J; bases not matched to a gene: 11. Germline V gene data show CDR1 as LGHNA and CDR2 as YNFKEQ. The CDR3 consists of 18 residues. The CDR3 protein is CASSQWVAGGQGQETQYF. The DNA of the CDR3 is TGTGCCAGCAGCCAATGGGTAGCGGGAGGCCAAGGACAAGAGACCCAGTACTTC.

This sequence joins TRBV19 and TRBJ2-7, with TRBD2 identical over 7 bases. Trimming took 5 bases from V and 2 from J; bases not matched to a gene: 3. Germline V CDR1 and CDR2: LNHDA, SQIVND (reference sequence). The CDR3 extends over 13 amino acids. The CDR3 DNA reads TGTGCCAGTAGTCCTAGCGGTGCCTACGAGCAGTACTTC. Amino acid sequence: CASSPSGAYEQYF.